These 32 T cell receptor beta chains were all obtained from the same sample, sequenced in a study of early stage breast cancer tumors (dated by TCRdb to the late 2010s). Library construction relied on the immunoSEQ multiplex PCR assay. The source is immuneACCESS, and TCRdb retained only in-frame sequences with V and J called. Part of the clones is not carried over; for the studies checked, unresolved V genes explain less than half of this, and the remainder is unexplained. The sample profile shows thousands of clones; about 70% of them were found once. The ten largest account for 26% of the sample. The material sequenced was normal breast tissue next to the tumor. The source is a person in their sixties or seventies with breast cancer.

The chain carries TRBV7-2 and TRBJ2-7, with D perhaps assigned TRBD1 or TRBD2 (7 bases each). Deletions cut 3 bases from V and 3 bases from J, with 12 bases between. This CDR3 is 14 amino acids long. The germline gives CDR1 SGHTA, CDR2 FQGNSA. The chain's CDR3 is CASSFQGGDYEQYF. CDR3 sequence (DNA): TGTGCCAGCAGCTTTCAGGGGGGGGACTACGAGCAGTACTTC.

Only a few counts were recorded for this clone. The V call is TRBV30, the J call TRBJ2-7; TRBD1 aligns across 7 bases. This CDR3 contains 14 residues. V dropped 3 bases and J dropped 9; count of bases not matched to a gene: 14. The germline gives CDR1 GTSNPN, CDR2 SVGIG (reference sequence). The CDR3 here is CAWRQSGQSQGQYF. CDR3 coding DNA: TGTGCCTGGAGGCAGTCGGGACAGTCCCAGGGGCAGTACTTC.

J is TRBJ1-3 and V is TRBV5-5; D uncertain. Germline CDR1 reads SGHKS; CDR2 reads YYEKEE (reference sequence). Trimming left V 4 bases short and J 9 bases short, with 17 bases between. This CDR3 has 14 amino acids. DNA of the CDR3: TGTGCCAGCAGCCGTGGACGGACGGAAGTCACCATATATTTT. Protein sequence: CASSRGRTEVTIYF. Looking up the rest from reference TRBV5-5 and TRBJ1-3 gives the full variable domain: DAGVTQSPTHLIKTRGQQVTLRCSPISGHKSVSWYQQVLGQGPQFIFQYYEKEERGRGNFPDRFSARQFPNYSSELNVNALLLGDSALYLCASSRGRTEVTIYFGEGSWLTVV.

This chain connects TRBV5-6 to TRBJ1-3; D is unclear. Germline V CDR1 and CDR2: SGHDT, YYEEEE. V was pared by 2 bases and J by 7 bases, with 13 bases between. This CDR3 contains 14 residues. CDR3 residues: CASSLGSKGNTIYF. CDR3 coding DNA: TGTGCCAGCAGCTTAGGGTCCAAAGGGAACACCATATATTTT.

This clone was found a few times. This chain joins TRBV4-1 and TRBJ2-7; D gene uncertain. This CDR3 is built from 14 residues. Germline V gene data show CDR1 as MGHRA and CDR2 as YSYEKL. The V end lost 4 bases, the J end lost 0 bases, and 10 bases lay between the germline ends. CDR3 protein: CASSLVFSSYEQYF. The CDR3 coding sequence is TGCGCCAGCAGCCTCGTCTTCAGCTCCTACGAGCAGTACTTC.

This clone occurred a few times. V is TRBV19 and J is TRBJ1-2, with D unresolved. Trimming cost V 3 bases and J 8 bases, with 13 bases left between them. Germline V gene sequence: CDR1 LNHDA, CDR2 SQIVND (reference sequence). The length of the CDR3 is 13 residues. This CDR3 is CASSIPPVQGYTF. CDR3 DNA sequence: TGTGCCAGTAGTATCCCCCCGGTCCAAGGCTACACCTTC.

Remarks on this clone: No DNA is shown, since the ends of the CDR3 on it are uncertain; the CDR3 is the one TCRdb lists. The gene calls are TRBV5-1 and TRBJ2-7; the table's D call TRBD2 went unverified against the DNA. In germline, CDR1 is SGHRS, CDR2 YFSETQ. Including both end residues, the CDR3 is 13 amino acids long. The CDR3: CASSFGPGYEQYF.

The CDR3 nucleotides are TGTGCCTGGAGTCGAGGACAGGGTCCCTACGAGCAGTACTTC. It specifies CAWSRGQGPYEQYF. V usage is TRBV30 and J usage is TRBJ2-7, with TRBD1 identical over 8 bases. CDR1 is GTSNPN and CDR2 is SVGIG in the germline V gene (reference sequence). This CDR3 spans 14 amino acids. With V trimmed by 2 bases and J by 2 bases, 5 bases remained unmatched. Combining the CDR3 with reference TRBV30 and TRBJ2-7 gives the whole variable domain SQTIHQWPATLVQPVGSPLSLECTVEGTSNPNLYWYRQAAGRGLQLLFYSVGIGQISSEVPQNLSASRPQDRQFILSSKKLLLSDSGFYLCAWSRGQGPYEQYFGPGTRLTVT.

This clone was found a few times. This sequence joins TRBV6-1 and TRBJ1-2, with 7 bases matching TRBD1. V was pared by 5 bases and J by 6 bases, with 6 bases of the junction left unmatched. Germline values: CDR1 MNHNS, CDR2 SASEGT. The CDR3 is 13 amino acids. The CDR3 is CASSSSGGDGYTF. CDR3 in DNA: TGTGCCAGCAGTTCCTCAGGGGGGGATGGCTACACCTTC.

The chain combines TRBV5-6 with TRBJ2-7; possible D gene TRBD2, 6 bases. With 0 bases removed from V and 0 bases from J, the gap between germline ends came to 7 bases. Germline V CDR1 and CDR2: SGHDT, YYEEEE. This CDR3 is built from 14 residues. This CDR3 is CASSLGGDSYEQYF. The CDR3 DNA sequence: TGTGCCAGCAGCTTGGGGGGGGACTCCTACGAGCAGTACTTC.

The chain employs TRBV5-1 and TRBJ2-5; TRBD1 or TRBD2 may be the D gene (6 bases each). V lost 0 bases and J 5 bases, leaving 11 bases between the germline ends. Germline values: CDR1 SGHRS, CDR2 YFSETQ. This CDR3 is built from 14 residues. The CDR3 sequence is CASSLEGGGETQYF. As DNA, the CDR3 is TGCGCCAGCAGCTTGGAGGGGGGCGGGGAGACCCAGTACTTC. Full variable domain (missing parts from reference TRBV5-1 and TRBJ2-5): KAGVTQTPRYLIKTRGQQVTLSCSPISGHRSVSWYQQTPGQGLQFLFEYFSETQRNKGNFPGRFSGRQFSNSRSEMNVSTLELGDSALYLCASSLEGGGETQYFGPGTRLLVL.

This clone was found a few times. V gene TRBV12-1 combines with J gene TRBJ2-7; TRBD1, as called in the table, went unchecked against the DNA. TRBV12-1 is marked as a pseudogene. This CDR3 has 15 residues. This CDR3 reads CASSRRTGGNYEQYF. The CDR3 DNA reads TGTGCCAGCAGCCGCCGGACAGGGGGAAACTACGAGCAGTACTTC.

The V call is TRBV4-1, the J call TRBJ1-1; TRBD1 agrees at 9 bases. Germline values: CDR1 MGHRA, CDR2 YSYEKL. This CDR3 has 16 residues. V was pared by 4 bases and J by 2 bases, with 8 bases of the junction left unmatched. The CDR3 DNA is TGCGCCAGCAGCCCGAGGGACAGGGCCAGTAACACTGAAGCTTTCTTT. Protein product: CASSPRDRASNTEAFF.

The rearrangement joins TRBV5-1 to TRBJ1-4; TRBD1 is a possible D gene (5 bases). The V end was cut by 0 bases, the J end by 0 bases, with 9 bases between. This CDR3 is built from 16 residues. CDR1 is SGHRS and CDR2 is YFSETQ in the germline V gene. CDR3 in DNA: TGCGCCAGCAGCTTGGGACAGACCTCAACTAATGAAAAACTGTTTTTT. Translating gives CASSLGQTSTNEKLFF. The entire variable domain, with the rest obtained from reference TRBV5-1 and TRBJ1-4, is as follows: KAGVTQTPRYLIKTRGQQVTLSCSPISGHRSVSWYQQTPGQGLQFLFEYFSETQRNKGNFPGRFSGRQFSNSRSEMNVSTLELGDSALYLCASSLGQTSTNEKLFFGSGTQLSVL.

The chain couples TRBV29-1 to TRBJ2-7; TRBD1 aligns across 10 bases. CDR1 is SQVTM and CDR2 is ANQGSEA in the germline V gene. J was trimmed by 6 bases and V by 7 bases; bases with no gene match: 9. This CDR3 is 13 amino acids long. For the CDR3, the DNA is TGCAGCGGGGGGACAGGGGCGTTTTCCGAGCAGTACTTC. This encodes CSGGTGAFSEQYF.

With regard to this clone: Other DNA variants within this sample encode the same CDR3. The J gene is TRBJ2-1, the V gene TRBV7-3, with 8 bases matching TRBD2. Germline loops: CDR1 SGHTA, CDR2 FQGTGA. Trimming cost V 3 bases and J 7 bases; bases outside gene matches: 2. The length of the CDR3 is 13 residues. The CDR3 protein is CASSLGGRNEQFF. The DNA for the CDR3 is TGTGCCAGCAGCTTGGGCGGGAGGAATGAGCAGTTCTTC. Complete variable domain (other parts from reference TRBV7-3 and TRBJ2-1): GAGVSQTPSNKVTEKGKYVELRCDPISGHTALYWYRQSLGQGPEFLIYFQGTGAADDSGLPNDRFFAVRPEGSVSTLKIQRTERGDSAVYLCASSLGGRNEQFFGPGTRLTVL.

The genes are TRBV5-1 and TRBJ2-5, with 8 nucleotides matching TRBD1. J gave up 2 bases and V 4 bases, and 1 base lay outside the gene matches. The CDR3 has 13 amino acids. Germline V gene sequence: CDR1 SGHRS, CDR2 YFSETQ. Written as DNA, the CDR3 is TGCGCCAGCAGCGGACAGGGACAAGAGACCCAGTACTTC. This sequence encodes CASSGQGQETQYF.

The chain links TRBV7-3 to TRBJ2-5; D possibly matches TRBD1 or TRBD2 (6 bases each). Germline lookup yields CDR1 SGHTA and CDR2 FQGTGA. Trimming shortened V by 0 bases and J by 5 bases, and 7 bases separated the two germline ends. The CDR3 has 13 amino acids. The CDR3 sequence is CASSLTGGETQYF. The CDR3 DNA reads TGTGCCAGCAGCTTAACAGGGGGGGAGACCCAGTACTTC.

About this clone itself: This same CDR3 is encoded by further DNA sequences in the sample. The chain links TRBV5-4 to TRBJ2-3, with TRBD2 matching over 7 bases. Losses at the gene ends were 0 bases for V and 0 bases for J; bases not matched to a gene: 1. The germline gives CDR1 SGHNT, CDR2 YYREEE (reference sequence). The CDR3 covers 15 residues. This CDR3 reads CASSLGGGSTDTQYF. In DNA form, the CDR3 reads TGTGCCAGCAGCTTGGGGGGAGGGAGCACAGATACGCAGTATTTT. The full variable domain, in which reference TRBV5-4 and TRBJ2-3 provide the parts outside the CDR3, is ETGVTQSPTHLIKTRGQQVTLRCSSQSGHNTVSWYQQALGQGPQFIFQYYREEENGRGNFPPRFSGLQFPNYSSELNVNALELDDSALYLCASSLGGGSTDTQYFGPGTRLTVL.

The chain carries TRBV7-8 and TRBJ2-3; D may match TRBD1 or TRBD2 (5 bases each). V lost 5 bases and J lost 6, with 15 bases in between. Looked up from germline, CDR1 is SGHVS and CDR2 is FQNEAQ. The CDR3 runs to 14 residues. Here the CDR3 reads CASSLSGTSDTQYF. CDR3 bases: TGTGCCAGCAGCCTGTCCGGGACCTCCGATACGCAGTATTTT.

The chain links TRBV5-5 to TRBJ1-4, with D maybe TRBD1 (6 bases). This CDR3 contains 20 residues. The germline V gene encodes CDR1 SGHKS and CDR2 YYEKEE (reference sequence). V shed 2 bases and J shed 1 base, with 24 bases lying between them. The CDR3 reads CASSFSLSAGAIRTNEKLFF. CDR3 DNA: TGTGCCAGCAGCTTTTCGCTATCGGCAGGGGCGATAAGAACTAATGAAAAACTGTTTTTT.

The rearrangement joins TRBV5-5 to TRBJ2-5, with D hard to call. CDR3 length: 12 amino acids. CDR1 and CDR2 (germline): SGHKS, YYEKEE (reference sequence). Trimming took 0 bases from V and 4 from J, leaving 4 bases between them. The CDR3 coding sequence is TGTGCCAGCAGCTTGGCTACAGAGACCCAGTACTTC. The encoded protein is CASSLATETQYF.

V and J are TRBV6-9 and TRBJ2-1; D is unresolved. CDR3 length: 9 amino acids. Germline loops: CDR1 MNHGY, CDR2 SVAAGI. Deletions cut 6 bases from V and 8 bases from J, with 2 bases between. The CDR3 DNA follows: TGTGCCAGCAGCGATGAGCAGTTCTTC. Its protein product is CASSDEQFF.

The chain's CDR3 is CASSLPSGTSTDTQYF. The DNA of the CDR3 is TGCGCCAGCAGCTTACCTAGCGGGACTAGCACAGATACGCAGTATTTT. This rearrangement joins TRBV5-1 to TRBJ2-3; 9 nucleotides line up with TRBD2. V dropped 2 bases and J dropped 0; count of bases not matched to a gene: 4. The germline gives CDR1 SGHRS, CDR2 YFSETQ. This CDR3 has 16 residues. Using reference TRBV5-1 and TRBJ2-3 for the parts outside the CDR3, the full variable domain is KAGVTQTPRYLIKTRGQQVTLSCSPISGHRSVSWYQQTPGQGLQFLFEYFSETQRNKGNFPGRFSGRQFSNSRSEMNVSTLELGDSALYLCASSLPSGTSTDTQYFGPGTRLTVL.

The J gene is TRBJ1-3, the V gene TRBV7-8; D gene uncertain. The CDR3 sequence is 16 residues long. Trimming removed 5 bases at V and 1 base at J, with 15 bases between. The germline gives CDR1 SGHVS, CDR2 FQNEAQ. In DNA, the CDR3 is TGTGCCAGCAGCCCCCGAAACCGAGCTTCTGGAAACACCATATATTTT. It is translated as CASSPRNRASGNTIYF.

J is TRBJ1-1 and V is TRBV25-1; D is perhaps TRBD1 (6 bases). The CDR3 sequence is 14 residues long. The germline CDR1 and CDR2 sequences are MGHDK and SYGVNS. The V and J ends lost 3 bases and 1 base respectively, with 9 bases between them. Here the CDR3 reads CASSERTANTEAFF. CDR3 sequence (DNA): TGTGCCAGCAGTGAGCGGACAGCGAACACTGAAGCTTTCTTT. The full variable domain, rest sourced from reference TRBV25-1 and TRBJ1-1, is EADIYQTPRYLVIGTGKKITLECSQTMGHDKMYWYQQDPGMELHLIHYSYGVNSTEKGDLSSESTVSRIRTEHFPLTLESARPSHTSQYLCASSERTANTEAFFGQGTRLTVV.

The chain employs TRBV7-2 and TRBJ2-7, with D possibly TRBD2 on 6 matching bases. Trimming pared 5 bases from V and 4 bases from J, leaving 12 bases between. Per the germline V gene, CDR1 is SGHTA and CDR2 is FQGNSA. The CDR3 loop spans 13 amino acids. Here the CDR3 DNA reads TGTGCCAGCAGCCCCGGGAGAATGTACGAGCAGTACTTC. Its protein product is CASSPGRMYEQYF.

The V call is TRBV6-5, the J call TRBJ1-6; tentative D call: TRBD1 (6 bases). Trimming took off 2 bases at V and 9 bases at J, with 14 bases between the two ends. Germline V gives CDR1 MNHEY, CDR2 SVGAGI. The length of the CDR3 is 15 residues. The CDR3 nucleotides are TGTGCCAGCAGTTACCAGGGGCCGTCGGGTTCACCCCTCCACTTT. Its translation is CASSYQGPSGSPLHF.

The V call is TRBV5-1, the J call TRBJ2-1; 11 nucleotides align to TRBD2. V shed 2 bases and J 15 bases; nucleotides not matched to a gene: 19. Germline CDR1 is SGHRS and CDR2 is YFSETQ. CDR3 size: 17 residues. The CDR3 loop is CASSFLASGRPDLGGFF. For the CDR3, the DNA is TGCGCCAGCAGCTTCCTAGCTAGCGGGAGGCCCGATCTAGGCGGGTTCTTC.

The chain joins TRBV11-3 to TRBJ1-4, with unresolved D. Trimming took off 1 base at V and 0 bases at J, with 6 bases between the two ends. Germline V gene lookup returns CDR1 SGHNT and CDR2 YENEEA. The CDR3 has 15 amino acids. Here the CDR3 DNA reads TGTGCCAGCAGCTTAGGAGGTTCAACTAATGAAAAACTGTTTTTT. It codes for CASSLGGSTNEKLFF. The complete variable domain, with remaining parts taken from reference TRBV11-3 and TRBJ1-4, reads EAGVVQSPRYKIIEKKQPVAFWCNPISGHNTLYWYLQNLGQGPELLIRYENEEAVDDSQLPKDRFSAERLKGVDSTLKIQPAELGDSAVYLCASSLGGSTNEKLFFGSGTQLSVL.

This rearrangement joins TRBV7-2 to TRBJ2-1; 10 bases match TRBD2. Germline-derived CDR1 and CDR2 are SGHTA and FQGNSA. CDR3 size: 15 residues. The V gene end was trimmed by 5 bases and the J gene end by 1 base; junction bases not matched to a gene: 2. The CDR3 bases are TGTGCCAGCAGCACGACTAGCGGGTCCTACAATGAGCAGTTCTTC. Its protein product is CASSTTSGSYNEQFF.

This chain joins TRBV5-1 and TRBJ2-3; D not certain. The length of the CDR3 is 16 residues. Trimming took off 0 bases at V and 1 base at J, with 12 bases between the two ends. CDR1 and CDR2 from the germline V gene are SGHRS and YFSETQ. Here the CDR3 reads CASSLGVDWGTDTQYF. CDR3 DNA sequence: TGCGCCAGCAGCTTGGGTGTCGATTGGGGCACAGATACGCAGTATTTT.